This T cell receptor beta chain was sequenced during a study of blood T cell repertoires in COVID-19. Study information: Samples came from the United States, Italy and Spain, spanning acute and convalescent COVID-19. PBMCs, B-cell-depleted T cells, or T cells were the source of the cDNA or gDNA that made up the material.

In the study's own analysis: For nucleated cells, counts were estimated from reference gene primer amplification. Using immunoSEQ multiplex PCR, the repertoire was profiled, and TCRdb retains in-frame clones only, with some absent. V and J calls and clone size are as listed in that table; D and trimming were resolved from the DNA. The data hold 150,000 to 200,000 clones, with about three quarters observed a single time. Patients from Seattle were sampled longitudinally, starting during active infection. The CDR3 loop spans 17 amino acids. In germline, CDR1 is SGHNT, CDR2 YYREEE (reference sequence). V was pared by 4 bases and J by 2 bases, with 7 bases of the junction left unmatched.

The rearrangement uses TRBV5-4 and TRBJ2-3; 13 nucleotides align to TRBD2. This TCR came from a woman of 80 years or more with COVID-19, enrolled during active disease. The sequencing input was peripheral blood. The CDR3: CASSPQLAGGVTDTQYF. The CDR3, as DNA: TGTGCCAGCAGCCCCCAACTAGCGGGAGGGGTCACAGATACGCAGTATTTT.